The 6 T cell receptor beta chains given below trace back to one sample, sequenced in a study of cytotoxic CD8 clonotypes in ibrutinib-treated CLL (dated by TCRdb to the early 2020s). Library creation used the immunoSEQ multiplex PCR assay. TCRdb took over this immuneACCESS table, retaining in-frame rearrangements with V and J assigned. Such tables are incomplete; in checked studies, under half of the missing clones stem from an unresolved V gene, and the remainder is unexplained. Recorded for this sample are about 72,000 clones; approximately 80% of them occurred a single time. The top ten clonotypes cover less than 9% of the sample. The time point label, as the study defines it: progressive disease on ibrutinib. The sequences come from PBMCs, collected at disease progression, from a patient treated with ibrutinib. These receptors were collected from a human donor with chronic lymphocytic leukemia.

This clone appeared once. The chain recombines TRBV18 with TRBJ2-7; D call uncertain. Looked up from germline, CDR1 is KGHSH and CDR2 is LQKENI. The V end was cut by 3 bases, the J end by 6 bases, with 12 bases between. This CDR3 has 13 amino acids. In DNA, the CDR3 is TGTGCCAGCTCACCTTTGAAGCCGGGCGAGCAGTACTTC. Translated: CASSPLKPGEQYF. Full variable domain (remainder filled in from reference TRBV18 and TRBJ2-7): NAGVMQNPRHLVRRRGQEARLRCSPMKGHSHVYWYRQLPEEGLKFMVYLQKENIIDESGMPKERFSAEFPKEGPSILRIQQVVRGDSAAYFCASSPLKPGEQYFGPGTRLTVT.

V usage is TRBV30 and J usage is TRBJ1-5; D perhaps matches TRBD1 (5 bases). V lost 4 bases and J lost 3, with 16 bases in between. Germline V gene data show CDR1 as GTSNPN and CDR2 as SVGIG (reference sequence). CDR3 length: 15 residues. The CDR3 bases are TGTGCCTGGAACCGATTGGGGACTGCCAATCAGCCCCAGCATTTT. Amino acid sequence: CAWNRLGTANQPQHF.

The chain recombines TRBV5-1 with TRBJ2-1; tentative D call: TRBD2 (5 bases). The CDR3 sequence is 16 residues long. Trimming removed 1 base at V and 2 bases at J, with 13 bases between. Germline lookup yields CDR1 SGHRS and CDR2 YFSETQ. CDR3 sequence: CASSLSAGVPYNEQFF. CDR3 nucleotides: TGCGCCAGCAGCTTGTCGGCCGGGGTACCCTACAATGAGCAGTTCTTC. The whole variable domain, filled in from reference TRBV5-1 and TRBJ2-1, reads KAGVTQTPRYLIKTRGQQVTLSCSPISGHRSVSWYQQTPGQGLQFLFEYFSETQRNKGNFPGRFSGRQFSNSRSEMNVSTLELGDSALYLCASSLSAGVPYNEQFFGPGTRLTVL.

This chain uses TRBV11-2 with TRBJ2-4; possibly TRBD2 for D (6 bases). Trimming cost V 1 base and J 0 bases, with 10 bases left between them. CDR1 SGHAT and CDR2 FQNNGV come from the germline V gene. This CDR3 contains 16 residues. CDR3: CASSLVFGGAKNIQYF. Written as DNA, the CDR3 is TGTGCCAGCAGCTTAGTATTCGGGGGAGCCAAAAACATTCAGTACTTC.

CDR3 nucleotides: TGTGCCTGGAGTGGGATTCCCGGCCGGGGGTTTTCCTACAATGAGCAGTTCTTC. It yields the protein CAWSGIPGRGFSYNEQFF. The V call is TRBV30, the J call TRBJ2-1, with D perhaps TRBD2 (6 bases). The germline gives CDR1 GTSNPN, CDR2 SVGIG (reference sequence). The ends were cut back, 1 base at V and 1 base at J, with 20 bases in the middle. The CDR3 loop spans 18 amino acids.

In its sample, this clone was seen many times. The genes are TRBV5-6 and TRBJ1-4, with a tentative D call TRBD1 (6 bases). The CDR3 runs to 15 residues. Trimming removed 4 bases at V and 7 bases at J, with 17 bases between. Looked up from germline, CDR1 is SGHDT and CDR2 is YYEEEE. The CDR3 nucleotides are TGTGCCAGCAGCCCGGGATGGACAGCGGTTGAAAAACTGTTTTTT. As protein: CASSPGWTAVEKLFF.